Listed below are T cell receptor beta chains from one sample, sequenced in a study of blood T cells in healthy people across ages. TCRdb passed the 5' RACE reads through MiXCR, listing each CDR3 protein once. The sample records approximately 1.5 million distinct CDR3 sequences, roughly two fifths being singletons. The material sequenced was blood. These receptors originate from a woman between 18 and 30 years old in good health. CDR3s include the opening cysteine and the closing phenylalanine or tryptophan. D genes are given only for firm matches. Rows may omit the clone size; those that give it use once, few, many or a size class.

clone_size: .; j_call: TRBJ2-1; v_call: TRBV20-1; d_call: TRBD2; cdr3_nt: TGCAGTGCCATAGCCCCCCCAGCGGGAACACGCAATGAGCAGTTCTTC; cdr3_aa: CSAIAPPAGTRNEQFF
clone_size: .; j_call: TRBJ1-5; v_call: TRBV25-1; d_call: .; cdr3_nt: TGTGCCAGCAGGGACTCGTCCGGGCCTATGAATCAGCCCCAGCATTTT; cdr3_aa: CASRDSSGPMNQPQHF
clone_size: .; j_call: TRBJ2-7; v_call: TRBV3-1; d_call: TRBD2; cdr3_nt: TGTGCCAGCAGCCATCCGGGACTAGCAGACTACGAGCAGTACTTC; cdr3_aa: CASSHPGLADYEQYF
clone_size: .; j_call: TRBJ2-1; v_call: TRBV6-2/TRBV6-3; d_call: .; cdr3_nt: TGTGCCAGCAGCTATTACAATGAGCGGTTCTTC; cdr3_aa: CASSYYNERFF
clone_size: .; j_call: TRBJ2-7; v_call: TRBV29-1; d_call: .; cdr3_nt: TGCAGCGTTGCCGGCGACGAGCAGTACTTC; cdr3_aa: CSVAGDEQYF
clone_size: .; j_call: TRBJ2-4; v_call: TRBV6-1; d_call: TRBD2; cdr3_nt: TGTGCCAGCAGCCCGGGACTAGCGGGAGGGATGTACAATGAGCAGTACTTC; cdr3_aa: CASSPGLAGGMYNEQYF
clone_size: .; j_call: TRBJ2-1; v_call: TRBV28; d_call: .; cdr3_nt: .; cdr3_aa: CASSSSTRISHNEQFF
clone_size: .; j_call: TRBJ2-1; v_call: TRBV24-1; d_call: .; cdr3_nt: TGTGCCACCAGTGATTGGGGTGCTAGCCCAATGACACAGTTCTTC; cdr3_aa: CATSDWGASPMTQFF
clone_size: few; j_call: TRBJ2-7; v_call: TRBV28; d_call: TRBD2; cdr3_nt: TGTGCCAGCAGTTCCCCCAAGGCTAGCGGGAGGCCCCACGAGCAGTACTTC; cdr3_aa: CASSSPKASGRPHEQYF
clone_size: .; j_call: TRBJ1-1; v_call: TRBV27; d_call: TRBD1; cdr3_nt: TGTGCCAGCAGCTCCGGACAGGGTGGATTCACTGAAGCTTTCTTT; cdr3_aa: CASSSGQGGFTEAFF
clone_size: many; j_call: TRBJ2-5; v_call: TRBV12-3/TRBV12-4; d_call: .; cdr3_nt: TGTGCCAGCAGTCTGGGTCCGGCACAAGAGACCCAGTACTTC; cdr3_aa: CASSLGPAQETQYF
clone_size: .; j_call: TRBJ1-2; v_call: TRBV12-3/TRBV12-4; d_call: .; cdr3_nt: TGTGCCAGCAGGAAGGGTGTTCTGTATGGCTACACCTTC; cdr3_aa: CASRKGVLYGYTF
clone_size: .; j_call: TRBJ1-4; v_call: TRBV2; d_call: .; cdr3_nt: TGTGCCAGCACTGCAGGGCGTCCCCCTGAAAAACTGTTTTTT; cdr3_aa: CASTAGRPPEKLFF
clone_size: .; j_call: TRBJ1-2; v_call: TRBV30; d_call: .; cdr3_nt: TGTGCCTGGAGTTCCGGACTCTTTGGCTACACCTTC; cdr3_aa: CAWSSGLFGYTF
clone_size: few; j_call: TRBJ2-7; v_call: TRBV6-2/TRBV6-3; d_call: .; cdr3_nt: TGTGCCAGCAGTTACGGGGGAACGGGTACCTACGAGCAGTACTTC; cdr3_aa: CASSYGGTGTYEQYF
clone_size: once; j_call: TRBJ2-7; v_call: TRBV7-2; d_call: TRBD2; cdr3_nt: TGTGCCAGCAGCTTTGAGCGGGAATACAATGAGCAGTACTTC; cdr3_aa: CASSFEREYNEQYF
clone_size: few; j_call: TRBJ2-3; v_call: TRBV20-1; d_call: .; cdr3_nt: TGCAGTGCTAGGCGGACGGCAGATACGCAGTATTTT; cdr3_aa: CSARRTADTQYF
clone_size: .; j_call: TRBJ2-7; v_call: TRBV4-1; d_call: TRBD1; cdr3_nt: TGCGCCAGCAGCCAGACAGGGTGCCTTAGGTACTTC; cdr3_aa: CASSQTGCLRYF
clone_size: few; j_call: TRBJ2-3; v_call: TRBV9; d_call: .; cdr3_nt: TGTGCCAGCAGCGGGGAAGTGGCAGATACGCAGTATTTT; cdr3_aa: CASSGEVADTQYF
clone_size: few; j_call: TRBJ1-5; v_call: TRBV10-3; d_call: .; cdr3_nt: TGTGCCATCAGTGATTCCCAGATAAATCAGCCCCAGCATTTT; cdr3_aa: CAISDSQINQPQHF
clone_size: once; j_call: TRBJ1-1; v_call: TRBV6-2/TRBV6-3; d_call: TRBD1; cdr3_nt: TGTGCCAGCAGCTGGACAGGAATATGGCCCCCGGAAGCTTTCTTT; cdr3_aa: CASSWTGIWPPEAFF
clone_size: .; j_call: TRBJ2-7; v_call: TRBV4-1; d_call: TRBD2; cdr3_nt: TGCGCCAGCAGCCAAGTTCAGGGAGGGACCTACGAGCAGTACTTC; cdr3_aa: CASSQVQGGTYEQYF
clone_size: .; j_call: TRBJ2-1; v_call: TRBV20-1; d_call: TRBD1; cdr3_nt: TGCAGTGCTCGTCCCATCAGGGGGCGCCAGATCTACAATGAGCAGTTCTTC; cdr3_aa: CSARPIRGRQIYNEQFF
clone_size: .; j_call: TRBJ2-3; v_call: TRBV20-1; d_call: .; cdr3_nt: TGCAGTGCTAGAGTCGGGGGAGTCACAGATAGGCAGTATTTT; cdr3_aa: CSARVGGVTDRQYF
clone_size: .; j_call: TRBJ1-4; v_call: TRBV3-1; d_call: .; cdr3_nt: TGTGCCAGCAGCCAGACAAGTGCAACTAATGAAAAACTGTTTTTT; cdr3_aa: CASSQTSATNEKLFF
clone_size: few; j_call: TRBJ2-3; v_call: TRBV12-3/TRBV12-4; d_call: .; cdr3_nt: TGTGCCAGCAGGGCGGTGGGGGGCACAGATACGCAGTATTTT; cdr3_aa: CASRAVGGTDTQYF
clone_size: few; j_call: TRBJ2-1; v_call: TRBV6-2/TRBV6-3; d_call: .; cdr3_nt: TGTGCCAGCACTGGCAGGAGTTACAATGAGCAGTTCTTC; cdr3_aa: CASTGRSYNEQFF
clone_size: few; j_call: TRBJ1-2; v_call: TRBV29-1; d_call: .; cdr3_nt: TGCAGCGTTCTAATTGTCCAGGGCGGCTACACCTTC; cdr3_aa: CSVLIVQGGYTF
clone_size: few; j_call: TRBJ2-5; v_call: TRBV6-5; d_call: TRBD1; cdr3_nt: TGTGCCAGCAGGCGCCGGGCAGGGGGTGAAGAGACCCAGTACTTC; cdr3_aa: CASRRRAGGEETQYF
clone_size: .; j_call: TRBJ1-2; v_call: TRBV14; d_call: .; cdr3_nt: TGTGCCAGCAGCCAAGAAGACCCTAGCAACTATGGCTACACCTTC; cdr3_aa: CASSQEDPSNYGYTF
clone_size: .; j_call: TRBJ1-2; v_call: TRBV6-5; d_call: .; cdr3_nt: TGTGCCGGAGACGGGGTTGGCTATGGCTACACCTTC; cdr3_aa: CAGDGVGYGYTF
clone_size: .; j_call: TRBJ2-5; v_call: TRBV10-3; d_call: .; cdr3_nt: TGTGCCATCAGCGAAGGGCCCATTCGTGAGACCCAGTACTTC; cdr3_aa: CAISEGPIRETQYF
clone_size: .; j_call: TRBJ2-3; v_call: TRBV3-1; d_call: .; cdr3_nt: TGTGCCAGAAGCCAAGATACGAGCGGAGATACGCAGTATTTT; cdr3_aa: CARSQDTSGDTQYF
clone_size: .; j_call: TRBJ2-3; v_call: TRBV29-1; d_call: .; cdr3_nt: TGCAGCTCGGGGCAGGGACTTGGCACAGATACGCAGTATTTT; cdr3_aa: CSSGQGLGTDTQYF
clone_size: few; j_call: TRBJ2-5; v_call: TRBV11-2; d_call: .; cdr3_nt: TGTGCCAGCAAAGAGGGAAAACTATCCACCCTAGAGACCCAGTACTTC; cdr3_aa: CASKEGKLSTLETQYF
clone_size: .; j_call: TRBJ1-5; v_call: TRBV6-6; d_call: .; cdr3_nt: TGTGCCAGCACCGACGGTCCGGATAGCAATCAGCCCCAGCATTTT; cdr3_aa: CASTDGPDSNQPQHF
clone_size: .; j_call: TRBJ2-5; v_call: TRBV29-1; d_call: .; cdr3_nt: TGCAGCGCACAAAGGCTATTTCCTAACAATGAGCAGTACTTC; cdr3_aa: CSAQRLFPNNEQYF
clone_size: .; j_call: TRBJ2-1; v_call: TRBV5-1; d_call: .; cdr3_nt: TGCGCCAGCAGCGGGGAAAGCAGCTCCTACAATGAGCAGTTCTTC; cdr3_aa: CASSGESSSYNEQFF
clone_size: .; j_call: TRBJ2-7; v_call: TRBV25-1; d_call: .; cdr3_nt: TGTGCCAGCAGTGACCCGACAGCCAAATACTGCTCCTACGAGCAGTACTTC; cdr3_aa: CASSDPTAKYCSYEQYF
clone_size: .; j_call: TRBJ2-1; v_call: TRBV12-3/TRBV12-4; d_call: TRBD2; cdr3_nt: TGTGCCAGCAGTTTTCGTATTTGGGCGGGGGGGCCGGTGAGTAATGAGCAGTTCTTC; cdr3_aa: CASSFRIWAGGPVSNEQFF
clone_size: .; j_call: TRBJ2-4; v_call: TRBV12-3/TRBV12-4; d_call: .; cdr3_nt: TGTGCCAGCAGTGTAGGCCACGGCCAGGAACAGTACTTC; cdr3_aa: CASSVGHGQEQYF
clone_size: many; j_call: TRBJ2-1; v_call: TRBV6-2/TRBV6-3; d_call: .; cdr3_nt: TGTGCCAGCAGTTACGGCGATGAGCAGTTCTTC; cdr3_aa: CASSYGDEQFF
clone_size: .; j_call: TRBJ2-7; v_call: TRBV20-1; d_call: TRBD2; cdr3_nt: TGCAGTGCTAGAGTTTCTAGCGGAGGGGCCTTCGAGCAGTACTTC; cdr3_aa: CSARVSSGGAFEQYF
clone_size: few; j_call: TRBJ2-1; v_call: TRBV27; d_call: TRBD1; cdr3_nt: TGTGCCAGTTCCTCCGGGACAGGAGGCTACAGTGAGCAGTTCTTC; cdr3_aa: CASSSGTGGYSEQFF